These T cell receptor beta chains were read from a single sample in a study of blood T cell repertoires in COVID-19. Generated by immunoSEQ multiplex PCR, the TCRdb table keeps only in-frame clones and is missing some. The sample shows 150,000 to 200,000 clones, about 86% of them seen only once. The sequenced material came from peripheral blood. All receptors derive from a man aged 45-65 years with active or convalescent COVID-19. The CDR3 runs from the conserved cysteine through the conserved F or W. The order of the fields is J gene, V gene, clone size, D gene, CDR3 DNA, CDR3 protein. A D gene is named only where the DNA matches it firmly. Expanded clones are given a class, and other clones once, few, many or no size at all.

TRBJ2-7 TRBV14 . TRBD2 TGTGCCAGCAGCCAAGTCGCCTCTAGCGGGTCCTACGAGCAGTACTTC CASSQVASSGSYEQYF
TRBJ2-3 TRBV5-1 . TRBD2 TGCGCCAGCAGCCCGGGACTAGCGGGGGGGGGCCGTTGGAGCACAGATACGCAGTATTTT CASSPGLAGGGRWSTDTQYF
TRBJ2-1 TRBV7-3 . TRBD1 TGTGCCAGCAGCCTGGACAGGGCCTACAATGAGCAGTTCTTC CASSLDRAYNEQFF
TRBJ1-1 TRBV5-8 . . TGTGCCAGCAGCAAAACAATCACTGAAGCTTTCTTT CASSKTITEAFF
TRBJ1-4 TRBV5-1 . . TGCGCCAGCAGCCAGGGGCTAAGGGATGAAAAACTGTTTTTT CASSQGLRDEKLFF
TRBJ1-2 TRBV4-2 . . TGTGCCAGCAGCCAAGAGAGTTACAACTATGGCTACACCTTC CASSQESYNYGYTF
TRBJ2-3 TRBV24-1 few . TGTGCCACCAGTGATTTGAGGGGGGGGACAGATACGCAGTATTTT CATSDLRGGTDTQYF
TRBJ2-5 TRBV6-5 . . TGTGCCAGCAAACTGACCGGGCAAGAGACCCAGTACTTC CASKLTGQETQYF
TRBJ2-5 TRBV5-6 . . TGTGCCAGCAGCTTGGGTAGAGCGACGATGGAGACCCAGTACTTC CASSLGRATMETQYF
TRBJ1-6 TRBV9 . . TGTGCCAGCAGCGTCGGACAAGACAATTCACCCCTCCACTTT CASSVGQDNSPLHF
TRBJ1-6 TRBV6-2/TRBV6-3 . TRBD1 TGTGCCAGCAGACCTTCCGACAGGGGAGATAATTCACCCCTCCACTTT CASRPSDRGDNSPLHF
TRBJ2-5 TRBV20-1 . TRBD2 TGCAGTGCTAGTCAGGGTAGCGGGACTCAAGAGACCCAGTACTTC CSASQGSGTQETQYF